This record looks at one T cell receptor beta chain sequence and its context. The clone's antigen remains unknown. Base quality data are lacking; no much larger clone is found one base away. TCRbeta CDR3 regions were amplified from genomic DNA using the immunoSEQ Assay, a bias-controlled multiplex PCR. As for the original processing: The number of nucleated cells in each sample was estimated by amplification of reference gene primers within the assay. To quantify the absolute abundance of each unique TCRbeta CDR3 rearrangement, sequence reads were collapsed and filtered. For each sample, productive Simpson clonality was calculated by taking the square root of Simpson's diversity index across productive rearrangements. TCRdb limited this immuneACCESS table to in-frame rearrangements with V and J called. A share of clones is missing; checked studies link under half to unresolved V genes, and the rest is unexplained. V, J and clone size are taken as reported in that table, and D and trimming were inferred from the DNA itself. The sample table holds over 150,000 clones, of which less than 95% were seen once. The ten largest make up roughly 0.7% of the sample.

CDR1 LGHDT and CDR2 YNNKEL were looked up in the germline V gene (reference sequence). From the cysteine through the phenylalanine, the CDR3 covers 13 amino acids. Of the read, only the CDR3 DNA is kept; its 39 bases are in frame from base 1. The trim is 4 bases for V and 7 bases for J, with a gap of 13 bases between the germline ends. The record originates from a study of blood T cell repertoires in COVID-19 (dated by TCRdb to about 2020). Notes on the research overall: Samples from collaborators originated in the United States, Italy and Spain and spanned both the acute and convalescent phases of COVID-19. The prospective study material was composed of cDNA or gDNA derived from T cells, B-cell-depleted T cells, or PBMCs. Subjects who had been exposed to COVID-19, were actively infected with it, or had recovered from it provided the deeply sampled blood TCRbeta repertoires that made up the dataset. The repertoires were released in a freely available public database intended as a resource for research on the immune response to SARS-CoV-2. Samples came from the ongoing ImmuneRACE study (first 160 participants) plus 1,254 subjects from 6 global collaborators. Nearly every sample came with metadata listing a de-identified subject ID, COVID-19 status, age in years and sex. Where HLA class I and class II types were available, the types were taken from metadata supplied by the sample provider, not from assay-based typing.

The investigation overall reported the following: The quantity of clinical and demographic metadata differed by source and by participant and was supplied without curation.

One collaborating source in Seattle enrolled patients during active infection and followed them longitudinally through the course of disease. The collaborating institutions used their own protocols to collect whole blood in K2EDTA tubes. For TCRbeta analysis, collaborators shipped samples in one of three forms: frozen whole blood, isolated PBMCs, or DNA extracted from either of those sample types. Material for sequencing was peripheral blood. The V and J genes are TRBV3-1 (or the pseudogene TRBV3-2) and TRBJ1-1; a confident D gene designation cannot be given. This TCR came from a man aged 25 to 45 with COVID-19, enrolled during active disease. The CDR3 has the sequence CASSPDTWIEAFF. The DNA reads TGTGCCAGCAGCCCCGACACCTGGATTGAAGCTTTCTTT.